This entry concerns a single T cell receptor beta chain. The target antigen is unknown. The germline V and J ends were trimmed by 4 bases and 0 bases, with 14 bases remaining between them. The CDR3 covers 17 residues. The germline V gene encodes CDR1 SGDLS and CDR2 YYNGEE. This sample was taken from a study of a mutant IDH1 vaccine in newly diagnosed glioma. Study as a whole: Radiotherapy, temozolomide, or both had been given previously, and both were given to most.

Time point denoted: week 35, safety follow-up. Each dose of the vaccine consisted of 300 ug of mutant IDH1 20-mer peptide, with topical imiquimod. Patients were given eight vaccinations, scheduled in weeks 1, 3, 5, 7, 11, 15, 19 and 23. New IDH1-mutant, ATRX-lost WHO grade 3 or 4 astrocytomas occurred in donors. Measured with immunoSEQ multiplex PCR; TCRdb has only the in-frame clones, and not every one. The table has roughly 69,000 clones, around 87% seen once; the top ten hold roughly 2%. The source material was PBMCs, sampled from a glioma patient whose treatment included an IDH1 peptide vaccine. This sequence was found in a man aged 30 to 39 with glioma. The chain employs TRBV9 and TRBJ2-6; D remains unclear. In DNA form, the CDR3 reads TGTGCCAGCAGCCGCCCTTATAGGAGCTCTGGGGCCAACGTCCTGACTTTC. It codes for CASSRPYRSSGANVLTF.